The T cell receptor beta chain described here comes from a study of T cell repertoires in cytomegalovirus infection. The CDR3 extends over 14 amino acids. Unmatched junction bases numbered 7, after V lost 5 bases and J lost 6 bases. This clonotype appeared many times. TCRdb reprocessed the reads with MiXCR, giving one entry per CDR3 protein. The top ten hold less than 9.5% of the sample, which has about 360,000 distinct CDR3 sequences, around a sixth seen once. The TCR comes from a human donor in good health (CMV status not recorded). Some clones in this sample may be carry-over from other donors' samples. The chain uses TRBV12-3 or TRBV12-4 and TRBJ2-5, with 9 bases matching TRBD1. The sequenced sample was PBMCs. Here the CDR3 reads CASSPRDREKTQYF. The CDR3 nucleotides read TGTGCCAGCAGTCCCCGGGACAGGGAAAAGACCCAGTACTTC.